The clone carrying this T cell receptor (beta chain) was counted many times. Its antigen is unknown. Bulk TCR libraries were made with methods that had been previously described and with listed TCR primers. TCRdb passed the PCR reads through MiXCR, listing each CDR3 protein once. The data contain a few hundred thousand distinct CDR3 sequences, roughly a quarter of them singletons. This entry is derived from a study of molecular identifiers for immune sequencing clone quantification. Findings of the study overall: Even with some 1 million naive cells present, spiked Jurkat TCR RNA from one cell was reportedly detectable. Clones exceeding 20 RNA copies carried over 99% of effector molecules but under 1% of naive-cell molecules.

Germline V gene sequence: CDR1 SGHTS, CDR2 YDEGEE. This CDR3 is 16 amino acids long. Trimming cost V 3 bases and J 0 bases; bases outside gene matches: 4. This clonotype was sampled from a human donor in good health. Some libraries in this study had Jurkat cell RNA spiked in. The sequencing input was naive CD8+ T cells from blood, with Jurkat cell RNA spiked in. Subset of the sample: FACS-sorted CD8+CD4-CCR7+CD45RA+ naive T cells. The V gene is TRBV5-8, the J gene TRBJ2-2, with TRBD1 matching 8 bases. DNA for the CDR3: TGTGCCAGCAGCTCCGGACAGGGTGCGAACACCGGGGAGCTGTTTTTT. Its translation: CASSSGQGANTGELFF.